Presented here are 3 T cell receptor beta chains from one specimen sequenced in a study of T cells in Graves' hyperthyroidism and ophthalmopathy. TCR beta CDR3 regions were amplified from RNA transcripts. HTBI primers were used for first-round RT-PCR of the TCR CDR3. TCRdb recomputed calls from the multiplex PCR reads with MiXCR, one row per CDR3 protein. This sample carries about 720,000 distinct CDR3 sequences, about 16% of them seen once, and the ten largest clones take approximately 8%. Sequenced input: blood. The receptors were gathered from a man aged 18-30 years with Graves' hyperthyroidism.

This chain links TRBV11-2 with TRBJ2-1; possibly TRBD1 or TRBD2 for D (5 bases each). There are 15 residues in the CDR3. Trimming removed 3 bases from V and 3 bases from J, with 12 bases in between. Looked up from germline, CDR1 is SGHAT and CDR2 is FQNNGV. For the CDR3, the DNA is TGTGCCAGCAGCTTTGGGGGAGTTGGCTACAATGAGCAGTTCTTC. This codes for CASSFGGVGYNEQFF. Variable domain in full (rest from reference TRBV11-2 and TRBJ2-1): EAGVAQSPRYKIIEKRQSVAFWCNPISGHATLYWYQQILGQGPKLLIQFQNNGVVDDSQLPKDRFSAERLKGVDSTLKIQPAKLEDSAVYLCASSFGGVGYNEQFFGPGTRLTVL.

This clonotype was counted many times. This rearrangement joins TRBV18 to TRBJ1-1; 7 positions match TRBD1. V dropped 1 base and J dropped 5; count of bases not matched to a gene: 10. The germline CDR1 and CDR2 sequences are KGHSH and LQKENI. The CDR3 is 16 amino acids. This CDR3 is CASSPREGAPRTEAFF. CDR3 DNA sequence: TGTGCCAGCTCACCACGGGAGGGGGCGCCGAGGACTGAAGCTTTCTTT.

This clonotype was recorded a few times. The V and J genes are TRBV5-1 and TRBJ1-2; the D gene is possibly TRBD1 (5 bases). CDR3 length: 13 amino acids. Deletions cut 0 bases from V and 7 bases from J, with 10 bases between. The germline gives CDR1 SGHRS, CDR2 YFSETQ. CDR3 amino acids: CASSLEAGTGYTF. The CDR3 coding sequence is TGCGCCAGCAGCTTGGAAGCTGGGACTGGCTACACCTTC.